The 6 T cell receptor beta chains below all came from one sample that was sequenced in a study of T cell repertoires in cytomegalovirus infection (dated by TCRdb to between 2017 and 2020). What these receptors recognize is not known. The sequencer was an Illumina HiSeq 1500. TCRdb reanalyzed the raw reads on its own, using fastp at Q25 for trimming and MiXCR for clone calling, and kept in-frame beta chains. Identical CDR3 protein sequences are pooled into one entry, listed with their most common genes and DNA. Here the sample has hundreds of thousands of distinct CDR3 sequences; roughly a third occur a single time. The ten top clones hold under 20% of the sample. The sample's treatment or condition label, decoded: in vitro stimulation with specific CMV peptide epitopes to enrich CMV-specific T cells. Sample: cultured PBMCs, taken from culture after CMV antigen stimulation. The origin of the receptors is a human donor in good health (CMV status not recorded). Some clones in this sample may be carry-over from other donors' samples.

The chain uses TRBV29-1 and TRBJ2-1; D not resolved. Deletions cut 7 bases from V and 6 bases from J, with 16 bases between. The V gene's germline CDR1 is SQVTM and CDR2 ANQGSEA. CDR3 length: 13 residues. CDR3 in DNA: TGCAGCGCTAATCATCCGGATGCCAATGAGCAGTTCTTC. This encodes CSANHPDANEQFF.

The CDR3 is CASSKPTGAGNTIYF. Here the CDR3 DNA reads TGTGCCAGCAGCAAACCGACAGGTGCTGGAAACACCATATATTTT. V is TRBV11-2 and J is TRBJ1-3; TRBD1 is a possible D gene (6 bases). Trimming stripped 5 bases from V and 2 bases from J, with 13 bases between. CDR3 length: 15 amino acids. The germline gives CDR1 SGHAT, CDR2 FQNNGV. Using reference TRBV11-2 and TRBJ1-3 for the parts outside the CDR3, the full variable domain is EAGVAQSPRYKIIEKRQSVAFWCNPISGHATLYWYQQILGQGPKLLIQFQNNGVVDDSQLPKDRFSAERLKGVDSTLKIQPAKLEDSAVYLCASSKPTGAGNTIYFGEGSWLTVV.

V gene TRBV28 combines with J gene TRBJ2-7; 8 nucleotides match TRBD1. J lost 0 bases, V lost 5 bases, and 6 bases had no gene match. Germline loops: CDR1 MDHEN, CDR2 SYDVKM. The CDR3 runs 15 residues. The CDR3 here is CASSRWTGTSYEQYF. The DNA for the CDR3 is TGTGCCAGCAGTCGATGGACAGGGACCTCCTACGAGCAGTACTTC.

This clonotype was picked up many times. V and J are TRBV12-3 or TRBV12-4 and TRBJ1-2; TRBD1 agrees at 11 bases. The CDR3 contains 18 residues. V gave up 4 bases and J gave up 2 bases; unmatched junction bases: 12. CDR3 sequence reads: CASSYRPGTGGRNYGYTF. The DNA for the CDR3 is TGTGCCAGCAGTTATCGACCCGGGACAGGGGGTCGGAACTATGGCTACACCTTC.

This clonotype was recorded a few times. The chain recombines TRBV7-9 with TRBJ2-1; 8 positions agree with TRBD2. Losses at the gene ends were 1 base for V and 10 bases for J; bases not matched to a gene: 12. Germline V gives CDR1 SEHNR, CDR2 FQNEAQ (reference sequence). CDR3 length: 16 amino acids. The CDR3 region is CASSLETGGIPTEQFF. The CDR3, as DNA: TGTGCCAGCAGCTTAGAGACGGGAGGGATACCCACCGAGCAGTTCTTC.

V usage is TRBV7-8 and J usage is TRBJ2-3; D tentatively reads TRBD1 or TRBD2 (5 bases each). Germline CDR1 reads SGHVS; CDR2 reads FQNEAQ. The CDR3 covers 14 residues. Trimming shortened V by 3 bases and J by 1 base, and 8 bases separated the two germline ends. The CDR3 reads CASSFRDRTDTQYF. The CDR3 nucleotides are TGTGCCAGCAGCTTTAGGGACCGCACAGATACGCAGTATTTT. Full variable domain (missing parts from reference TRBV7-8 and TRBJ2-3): GAGVSQSPRYKVAKRGQDVALRCDPISGHVSLFWYQQALGQGPEFLTYFQNEAQLDKSGLPSDRFFAERPEGSVSTLKIQRTQQEDSAVYLCASSFRDRTDTQYFGPGTRLTVL.